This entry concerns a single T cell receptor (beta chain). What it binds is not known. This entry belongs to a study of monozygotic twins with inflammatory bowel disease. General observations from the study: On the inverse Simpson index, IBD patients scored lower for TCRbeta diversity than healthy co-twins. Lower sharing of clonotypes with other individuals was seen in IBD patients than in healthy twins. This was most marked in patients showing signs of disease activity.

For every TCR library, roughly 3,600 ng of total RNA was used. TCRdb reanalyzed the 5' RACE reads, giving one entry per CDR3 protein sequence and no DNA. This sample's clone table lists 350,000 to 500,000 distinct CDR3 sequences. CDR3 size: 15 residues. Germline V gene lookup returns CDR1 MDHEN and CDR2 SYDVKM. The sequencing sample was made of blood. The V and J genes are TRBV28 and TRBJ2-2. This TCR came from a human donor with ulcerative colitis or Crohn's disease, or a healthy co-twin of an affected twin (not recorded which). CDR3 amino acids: CASSSHLANTGELFF.